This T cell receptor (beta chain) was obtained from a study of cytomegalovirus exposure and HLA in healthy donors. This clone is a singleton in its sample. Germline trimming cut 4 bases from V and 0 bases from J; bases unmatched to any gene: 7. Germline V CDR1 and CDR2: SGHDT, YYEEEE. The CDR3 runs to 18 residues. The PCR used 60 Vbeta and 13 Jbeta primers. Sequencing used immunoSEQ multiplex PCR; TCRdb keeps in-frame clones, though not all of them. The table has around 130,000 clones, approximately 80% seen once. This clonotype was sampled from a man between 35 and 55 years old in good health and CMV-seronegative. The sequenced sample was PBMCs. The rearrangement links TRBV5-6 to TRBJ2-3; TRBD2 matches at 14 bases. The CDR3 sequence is CASSPGTSGGASTDTQYF. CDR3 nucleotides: TGTGCCAGCAGCCCCGGGACTAGCGGGGGTGCTAGCACAGATACGCAGTATTTT. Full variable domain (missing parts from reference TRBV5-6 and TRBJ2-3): DAGVTQSPTHLIKTRGQQVTLRCSPKSGHDTVSWYQQALGQGPQFIFQYYEEEERQRGNFPDRFSGHQFPNYSSELNVNALLLGDSALYLCASSPGTSGGASTDTQYFGPGTRLTVL.